The rows below give T cell receptor beta chains drawn from one sample of a study of cytomegalovirus exposure and HLA in healthy donors. Here immunoSEQ multiplex PCR was the method, and the copy in TCRdb shows in-frame clones only, minus some. The data hold more than 300,000 clones, with roughly 90% observed a single time. The sequenced material came from PBMCs. Receptors were obtained from a woman under 30 in good health and CMV-seronegative. The CDR3 runs from the conserved cysteine through the conserved F or W. Fields, in order: V gene, clone size, D gene, J gene, CDR3 protein. D genes are given only for firm matches. Size is omitted from some rows. Given values are once, few, many or a class for expanded clones.

V: TRBV6-5; size: .; D: .; J: TRBJ2-1; CDR3: CASSPGQFGDEQFF
V: TRBV7-2; size: .; D: TRBD2; J: TRBJ2-4; CDR3: CASSLATSGTKNIQYF
V: TRBV19; size: .; D: .; J: TRBJ1-5; CDR3: CASSIGSRSPQPQHF
V: TRBV11-2; size: .; D: TRBD1; J: TRBJ1-2; CDR3: CASSLDNRGMGGYTF
V: TRBV6-5; size: .; D: .; J: TRBJ2-7; CDR3: CASSVQDGGLYEQYF
V: TRBV6-5; size: .; D: TRBD2; J: TRBJ2-1; CDR3: CASGLADNEQFF
V: TRBV5-1; size: .; D: TRBD1; J: TRBJ1-1; CDR3: CASSSTQGARTEAFF
V: TRBV7-3; size: .; D: .; J: TRBJ1-1; CDR3: CASSPSGQTNTEAFF
V: TRBV29-1; size: .; D: .; J: TRBJ2-3; CDR3: CSVADGGSTDTQYF
V: TRBV5-1; size: .; D: .; J: TRBJ2-7; CDR3: CASSLVGSITYEQYF
V: TRBV5-6; size: .; D: TRBD1; J: TRBJ2-3; CDR3: CASSLVGTGGQDTQYF
V: TRBV7-3; size: .; D: TRBD2; J: TRBJ2-1; CDR3: CASSSPGTSGNEQFF
V: TRBV5-6; size: .; D: TRBD1; J: TRBJ1-3; CDR3: CASSPRGPSGNTIYF
V: TRBV7-2; size: .; D: TRBD2; J: TRBJ2-7; CDR3: CASSLRREFREQYF
V: TRBV19; size: .; D: .; J: TRBJ1-5; CDR3: CASSRSGTDQPQHF
V: TRBV28; size: .; D: TRBD2; J: TRBJ2-5; CDR3: CASSSPAGTSGRETQYF
V: TRBV7-6; size: .; D: .; J: TRBJ2-7; CDR3: CASSPNLATYEQYF
V: TRBV19; size: few; D: .; J: TRBJ1-1; CDR3: CASSPTGTEAFF
V: TRBV7-6; size: .; D: TRBD1; J: TRBJ1-4; CDR3: CASSPGGRGAEKLFF
V: TRBV5-6; size: .; D: TRBD2; J: TRBJ2-7; CDR3: CASSLILAGGYEQYF
V: TRBV7-9; size: .; D: TRBD1; J: TRBJ2-7; CDR3: CASSLAAGQGASYEQYF
V: TRBV4-2; size: .; D: .; J: TRBJ2-1; CDR3: CASSQVQGRLDEQFF
V: TRBV5-1; size: .; D: .; J: TRBJ1-1; CDR3: CASSLGGGQVEAFF
V: TRBV4-1; size: .; D: .; J: TRBJ1-5; CDR3: CASSALQGNQPQHF
V: TRBV6-1; size: .; D: TRBD2; J: TRBJ2-7; CDR3: CASSEGGASGSFRYF
V: TRBV4-2; size: .; D: .; J: TRBJ1-5; CDR3: CASSHPSSNQPQHF